One sample yielded the 21 T cell receptor beta chains listed below, sequenced in a study of blood T cells in healthy people across ages. For the second PCR, which ran for 7 to 11 cycles, a sample-barcoded 5' primer and a J-beta primer mix were used. One entry per CDR3 protein, called by TCRdb with MiXCR from the 5' RACE reads. This sample yields fewer than 1.5 million distinct CDR3 sequences, of which 35% to 45% are seen a single time; approximately 7.9% belongs to the top ten. Sequenced material: blood. These receptors all stem from a woman between 18 and 30 years old in good health.

The rearrangement links TRBV10-3 to TRBJ2-6; no definite D call. Germline CDR1 is ENHRY and CDR2 is SYGVKD. V lost 11 bases to trimming and J lost 0 bases, with 23 bases between them. The CDR3 totals 18 residues. CDR3 nucleotide sequence: TGTGCCGGATCCAATGGGCCACCATCTAACTCTGGGGCCAACGTCCTGACTTTC. Residues: CAGSNGPPSNSGANVLTF.

As regards this clonotype: Sequence at one end of the junction differs from germline and may be a read error. V is TRBV11-2 and J is TRBJ2-3; maybe TRBD1 (8 bases). Germline assignment: CDR1 SGHAT and CDR2 FQNNGV. The CDR3 spans 15 residues. The CDR3 DNA is TGTGCCAGCAGTTGGGGGGGGATTGGGACAGGTACGCAGTATTTT. Its translation is CASSWGGIGTGTQYF.

Of note for this clonotype: This clone may be a read error of a much larger clone one base away. The chain employs TRBV7-2 and TRBJ2-5; no clear D. Between the trimmed V and J ends, which lost 5 bases and 2 bases, there was a span of 12 bases. The CDR3 is 14 amino acids. Germline V gene data show CDR1 as SGHTA and CDR2 as FQGNSA. The CDR3, as DNA: TGTGCCAGCAGCGTAATGGCAGATCAAGAGACCCAGTACTTC. Its translation: CASSVMADQETQYF.

This chain connects TRBV29-1 to TRBJ2-2, with 7 bases fitting TRBD1. This CDR3 is built from 16 residues. Germline V CDR1 and CDR2: SQVTM, ANQGSEA. V shed 6 bases, J shed 3 bases, and the junction held 13 bases outside the gene matches. CDR3 DNA sequence: TGCAGCGTCTCTTTTCCAGGGGGTGTGGACACCGGGGAGCTGTTTTTT. Its protein product is CSVSFPGGVDTGELFF.

The chain has TRBV7-9 and TRBJ2-5, with 11 bases aligning to TRBD2. The CDR3 has 18 residues. Germline CDR1 is SEHNR and CDR2 is FQNEAQ (reference sequence). With 5 bases clipped from V and 5 bases from J, the junction kept 16 bases outside the gene matches. CDR3 loop: CASSPPNGPSGGLETQYF. DNA of the CDR3: TGTGCCAGCAGCCCACCGAATGGTCCTAGCGGGGGGCTGGAGACCCAGTACTTC.

J is TRBJ2-1 and V is TRBV12-3 or TRBV12-4, with D tentatively TRBD1 (8 bases). V shed 6 bases and J shed 8 bases, with 23 bases lying between them. The CDR3 covers 16 residues. In DNA form, the CDR3 reads TGTGCCAGCAGCCAGCAGGGGGCGGGAGTATTCTATGAGCAGTTCTTC. It yields the protein CASSQQGAGVFYEQFF.

The rearrangement uses TRBV7-2 and TRBJ1-2; 9 bases match TRBD1. After removal of 7 bases from V and 4 bases from J, the junction contained 13 bases not matched to a gene. This CDR3 region has 16 residues. Germline assignment: CDR1 SGHTA and CDR2 FQGNSA. In nucleotides, the CDR3 is TGTGCCAGCACCTTTCCGGGACAGGGCCCACTCTATGGCTACACCTTC. As protein: CASTFPGQGPLYGYTF.

This clonotype has just a few counts. The rearrangement uses TRBV7-2 and TRBJ1-5; D remains ambiguous. Germline V gene lookup returns CDR1 SGHTA and CDR2 FQGNSA. The CDR3 covers 14 residues. With 5 bases removed from V and 4 bases from J, the gap between germline ends came to 12 bases. The chain's CDR3 is CASSDSRINQPQHF. CDR3 nucleotides: TGTGCCAGCAGCGATAGTAGGATAAATCAGCCCCAGCATTTT.

This clonotype was seen more than once but under ten times. The chain employs TRBV15 and TRBJ2-3; D unresolved. This CDR3 has 13 residues. Trimming left V 1 base short and J 10 bases short, with 12 bases between. Germline V CDR1 and CDR2: LNHNV, YYDKDF (reference sequence). In nucleotides, the CDR3 is TGTGCCACCAGCAGAGCGAGTCTCGGGTCGCAGTATTTT. It specifies CATSRASLGSQYF.

The V gene is TRBV29-1, the J gene TRBJ2-5; 12 bases are shared with TRBD1. Trimming removed 3 bases from V and 4 bases from J; junction bases left unmatched: 3. CDR1 is SQVTM, CDR2 ANQGSEA, per germline. The CDR3 extends over 14 amino acids. The CDR3 region is CSVEGTGGLETQYF. CDR3 bases: TGCAGCGTTGAGGGGACAGGGGGCTTAGAGACCCAGTACTTC.

This clonotype was seen more than once but under ten times. The chain joins TRBV4-1 to TRBJ1-2; TRBD1 matches at 7 bases. Germline CDR1 MGHRA, CDR2 YSYEKL. This CDR3 comprises 13 residues. Trimming removed 5 bases from V and 2 bases from J; junction bases left unmatched: 2. The CDR3 DNA is TGCGCCAGCAGCGGACAGGAGAACTATGGCTACACCTTC. Translating it yields CASSGQENYGYTF.

In its sample, this clonotype was seen a few times. The chain uses TRBV4-1 and TRBJ2-7; tentative D call: TRBD2 (5 bases). V was clipped by 4 bases and J by 7 bases, with 17 bases between them. The CDR3 runs to 14 residues. Germline V lookup: CDR1 MGHRA, CDR2 YSYEKL. The CDR3 DNA sequence: TGCGCCAGCAGCCTCGCTCTGGTCCGGGATGAGCAGTACTTC. Protein sequence: CASSLALVRDEQYF.

CDR3 sequence: CSATLPSGRVYNEQFF. DNA of the CDR3: TGCAGTGCTACTCTCCCCAGCGGGAGGGTCTACAATGAGCAGTTCTTC. This rearrangement joins TRBV20-1 to TRBJ2-1; the match to TRBD2 covers 10 bases. V trimming: 4 bases; J trimming: 3 bases; junction bases outside the gene matches: 9. There are 16 residues in the CDR3. Germline CDR1 and CDR2: DFQATT and SNEGSKA (reference sequence).

This sequence joins TRBV25-1 and TRBJ1-2; 10 bases line up with TRBD1. V gave up 4 bases and J gave up 3 bases; unmatched junction bases: 2. This CDR3 contains 14 residues. Germline V gives CDR1 MGHDK, CDR2 SYGVNS. CDR3: CASSGQGADYGYTF. The CDR3 nucleotides read TGTGCCAGCAGTGGACAGGGGGCAGACTATGGCTACACCTTC.

The CDR3 here is CASNWDTF. DNA of the CDR3: TGCGCCAGCAATTGGGACACCTTC. The chain employs TRBV5-1 and TRBJ1-2; D call uncertain. V lost 6 bases and J lost 12, with 6 bases in between. The CDR3 covers 8 residues. The germline V gene has CDR1 SGHRS and CDR2 YFSETQ.

This clonotype was detected only a few times. The J gene is TRBJ2-1, the V gene TRBV14; D is unresolved. Trimming left V 0 bases short and J 6 bases short, with 12 bases between. Germline CDR1 reads SGHDN; CDR2 reads FVKESK. The CDR3 is 15 residues long. CDR3 sequence reads: CASSQEFLSVNEQFF. Written as DNA, the CDR3 is TGTGCCAGCAGCCAAGAATTTCTTTCTGTCAATGAGCAGTTCTTC.

V gene TRBV9 combines with J gene TRBJ2-3; TRBD1 is a possible D gene (5 bases). The CDR3 totals 14 residues. Between the trimmed V and J ends, which lost 4 bases and 5 bases, there was a span of 14 bases. Germline V gives CDR1 SGDLS, CDR2 YYNGEE. CDR3 sequence reads: CASSLHVGEDTQYF. CDR3 nucleotides: TGTGCCAGCAGCCTCCACGTAGGGGAAGATACGCAGTATTTT.

This clonotype was recorded at least ten times. The genes are TRBV10-3 and TRBJ2-7; TRBD2 is a possible D gene (5 bases). Germline CDR1 reads ENHRY; CDR2 reads SYGVKD. The CDR3 is 13 residues long. V lost 5 bases and J 0 bases, leaving 8 bases between the germline ends. CDR3 protein: CAISSGFSYEQYF. CDR3 bases: TGTGCCATCAGTTCGGGGTTCTCCTACGAGCAGTACTTC.

This clonotype was seen only a few times. The J gene is TRBJ2-5, the V gene TRBV7-2; 12 nucleotides match TRBD2. In germline, CDR1 is SGHTA, CDR2 FQGNSA. With V trimmed by 6 bases and J by 11 bases, 13 bases remained unmatched. This CDR3 has 15 amino acids. CDR3 in DNA: TGTGCCAGCAGATCCGGACTAGCGGGGCTTCGGGAGCAGTACTTC. Translating it yields CASRSGLAGLREQYF.

This clonotype occurred a few times. The chain couples TRBV10-3 to TRBJ2-1; 8 bases line up with TRBD2. CDR1 ENHRY and CDR2 SYGVKD come from the germline V gene. CDR3 size: 15 residues. The trim removed 6 bases at V and 1 base at J, leaving 5 bases unmatched. CDR3 coding DNA: TGTGCCATCAGGAAGACTAGCGAGTCCTACAATGAGCAGTTCTTC. Its translation is CAIRKTSESYNEQFF.

This clonotype was recorded a few times. CDR3 loop: CASTDSDWGNEQFF. In DNA form, the CDR3 reads TGTGCCAGCACAGACTCTGATTGGGGAAATGAGCAGTTCTTC. The chain couples TRBV6-2 or TRBV6-3 to TRBJ2-1; D remains unclear. CDR3 length: 14 residues. Trimming cost V 7 bases and J 7 bases, with 17 bases left between them. Per the germline V gene, CDR1 is MNHEY and CDR2 is SVGEGT.